The present T cell receptor beta chain was sequenced within a study of blood T cell repertoires in COVID-19. Study-wide context: Collection of acute and convalescent COVID-19 samples took place in the United States, Italy and Spain. T cells, B-cell-depleted T cells, or PBMCs supplied cDNA or gDNA.

The protocol was immunoSEQ multiplex PCR, while the TCRdb copy is restricted to in-frame clones and leaves out a portion. Among approximately 310,000 clones listed, roughly 85% were seen once. Cohorts were assigned according to the clinical history that participants reported. Deletions cut 0 bases from V and 8 bases from J, with 11 bases between. CDR1 is KGHSH and CDR2 is LQKENI in the germline V gene. There are 14 residues in the CDR3. Sequencing used PBMCs or T cells enriched from blood (not recorded which). This sequence originates from a man aged 25-45 years who had recovered from COVID-19. The chain uses TRBV18 and TRBJ1-3; D is undetermined. The CDR3 region is CASSPPGSRDTIYF. CDR3 bases: TGTGCCAGCTCACCACCGGGTTCGAGGGACACCATATATTTT.